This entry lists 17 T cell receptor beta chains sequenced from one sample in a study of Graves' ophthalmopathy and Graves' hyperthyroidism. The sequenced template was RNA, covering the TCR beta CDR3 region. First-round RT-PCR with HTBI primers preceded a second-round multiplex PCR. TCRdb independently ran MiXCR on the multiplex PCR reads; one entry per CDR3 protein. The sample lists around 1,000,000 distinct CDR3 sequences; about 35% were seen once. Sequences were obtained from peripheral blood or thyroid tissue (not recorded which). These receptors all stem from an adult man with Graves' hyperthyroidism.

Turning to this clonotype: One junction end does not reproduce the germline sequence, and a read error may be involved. For the CDR3, the DNA is TGCAGCGTCGAAGGGACATTCGCTGAAGCCCTCTTT. Its protein product is CSVEGTFAEALF. V and J are TRBV29-1 and TRBJ1-1, with TRBD1 as a possible D gene (6 bases). Germline CDR1 reads SQVTM; CDR2 reads ANQGSEA. The CDR3 is made up of 12 amino acids.

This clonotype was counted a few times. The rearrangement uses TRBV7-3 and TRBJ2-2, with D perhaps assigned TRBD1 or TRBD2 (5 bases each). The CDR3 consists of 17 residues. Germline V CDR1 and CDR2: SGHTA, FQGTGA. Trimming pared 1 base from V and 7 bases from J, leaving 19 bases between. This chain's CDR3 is CASSLRGTTKRDGELFF. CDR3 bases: TGTGCCAGCAGCTTAAGGGGGACCACCAAAAGGGACGGGGAGCTGTTTTTT.

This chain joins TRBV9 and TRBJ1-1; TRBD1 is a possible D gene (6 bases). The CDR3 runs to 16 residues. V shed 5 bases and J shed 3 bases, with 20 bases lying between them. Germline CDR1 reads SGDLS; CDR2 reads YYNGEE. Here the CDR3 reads CASSLFRGALDTEAFF. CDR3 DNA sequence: TGTGCCAGCAGTCTTTTCCGGGGGGCGCTGGACACTGAAGCTTTCTTT. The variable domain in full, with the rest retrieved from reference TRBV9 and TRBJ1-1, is DSGVTQTPKHLITATGQRVTLRCSPRSGDLSVYWYQQSLDQGLQFLIQYYNGEERAKGNILERFSAQQFPDLHSELNLSSLELGDSALYFCASSLFRGALDTEAFFGQGTRLTVV.

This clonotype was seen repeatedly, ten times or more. The CDR3 region is CASSLEGGRNYGYTF. CDR3 nucleotides: TGCGCCAGCAGCTTGGAAGGGGGACGAAACTATGGCTACACCTTC. This rearrangement joins TRBV5-1 to TRBJ1-2; maybe TRBD1 (6 bases). Germline V gene data show CDR1 as SGHRS and CDR2 as YFSETQ. Trimming left V 0 bases short and J 2 bases short, with 11 bases between. This CDR3 contains 15 residues.

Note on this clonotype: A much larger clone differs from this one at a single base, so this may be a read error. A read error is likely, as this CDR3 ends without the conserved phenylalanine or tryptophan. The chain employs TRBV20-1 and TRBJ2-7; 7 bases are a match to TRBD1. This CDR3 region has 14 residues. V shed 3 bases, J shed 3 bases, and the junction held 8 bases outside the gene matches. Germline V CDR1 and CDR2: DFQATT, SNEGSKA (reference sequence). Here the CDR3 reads CSASKGTAFYEQYL. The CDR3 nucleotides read TGCAGTGCTAGTAAGGGGACAGCGTTCTACGAGCAGTACCTC.

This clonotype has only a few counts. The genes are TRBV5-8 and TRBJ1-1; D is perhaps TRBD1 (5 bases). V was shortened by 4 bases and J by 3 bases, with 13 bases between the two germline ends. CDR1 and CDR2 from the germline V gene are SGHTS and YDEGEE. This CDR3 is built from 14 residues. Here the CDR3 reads CASSRPRADTEAFF. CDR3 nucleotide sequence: TGTGCCAGCAGCCGCCCCAGGGCTGACACTGAAGCTTTCTTT.

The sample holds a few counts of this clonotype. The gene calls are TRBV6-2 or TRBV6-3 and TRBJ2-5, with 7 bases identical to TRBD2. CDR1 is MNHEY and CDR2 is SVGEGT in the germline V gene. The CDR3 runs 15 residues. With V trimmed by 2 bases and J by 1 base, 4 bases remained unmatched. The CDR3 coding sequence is TGTGCCAGCAGTTACGGGCGGGGGACCCAAGAGACCCAGTACTTC. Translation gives CASSYGRGTQETQYF.

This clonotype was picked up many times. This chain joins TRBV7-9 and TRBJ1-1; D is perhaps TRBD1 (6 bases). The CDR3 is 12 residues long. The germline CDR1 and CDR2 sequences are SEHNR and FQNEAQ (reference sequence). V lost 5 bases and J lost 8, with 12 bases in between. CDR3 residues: CASSLTGIEAFF. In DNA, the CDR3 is TGTGCCAGCAGCCTTACAGGGATCGAAGCTTTCTTT.

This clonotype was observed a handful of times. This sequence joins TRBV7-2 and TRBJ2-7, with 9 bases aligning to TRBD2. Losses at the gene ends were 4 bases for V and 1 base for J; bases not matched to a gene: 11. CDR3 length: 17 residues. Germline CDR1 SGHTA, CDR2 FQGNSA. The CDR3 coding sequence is TGTGCCAGCAGCTCCTTTGGGGGTAGCGGGAGTTCCTACGAGCAGTACTTC. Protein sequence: CASSSFGGSGSSYEQYF.

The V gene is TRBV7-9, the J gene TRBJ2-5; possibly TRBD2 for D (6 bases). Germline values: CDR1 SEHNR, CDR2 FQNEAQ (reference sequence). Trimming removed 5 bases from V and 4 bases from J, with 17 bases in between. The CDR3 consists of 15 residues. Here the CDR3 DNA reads TGTGCCAGCAGCGAGGGAGGAGGGCCGGGAGAGACCCAGTACTTC. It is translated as CASSEGGGPGETQYF.

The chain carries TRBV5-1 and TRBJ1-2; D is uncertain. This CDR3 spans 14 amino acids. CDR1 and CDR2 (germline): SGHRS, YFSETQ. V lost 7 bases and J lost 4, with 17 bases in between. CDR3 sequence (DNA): TGCGCCAGCGGCCCGGACGGGGATCTCTATGGCTACACCTTC. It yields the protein CASGPDGDLYGYTF.

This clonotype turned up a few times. The CDR3 loop reads CASEGSATNEKLFF. CDR3 bases: TGTGCCAGCGAGGGGTCTGCAACTAATGAAAAACTGTTTTTT. This rearrangement joins TRBV6-6 to TRBJ1-4; tentative D call: TRBD1 (5 bases). The germline V gene encodes CDR1 MNHNY and CDR2 SVGAGI (reference sequence). Trimming pared 8 bases from V and 0 bases from J, leaving 10 bases between. The CDR3 has 14 amino acids.

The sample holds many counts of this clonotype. CDR3 loop: CSVEAGQGAFYGYTF. DNA for the CDR3: TGCAGCGTTGAAGCGGGACAGGGGGCTTTTTATGGCTACACCTTC. The J gene is TRBJ1-2, the V gene TRBV29-1; 12 bases are shared with TRBD1. CDR3 length: 15 residues. V trimming: 1 base; J trimming: 5 bases; junction bases outside the gene matches: 5. CDR1 and CDR2 from the germline V gene are SQVTM and ANQGSEA.

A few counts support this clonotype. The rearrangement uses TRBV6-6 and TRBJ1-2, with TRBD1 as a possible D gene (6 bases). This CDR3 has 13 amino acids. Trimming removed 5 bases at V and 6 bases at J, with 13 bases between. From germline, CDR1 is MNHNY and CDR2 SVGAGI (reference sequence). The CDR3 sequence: CASSIKQGDGYTF. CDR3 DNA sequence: TGTGCCAGCAGTATAAAACAGGGAGATGGCTACACCTTC.

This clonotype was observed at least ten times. The CDR3 sequence: CSASRGNGYTF. The CDR3 nucleotides read TGCAGTGCTAGTAGGGGGAACGGCTACACCTTC. The chain uses TRBV20-1 and TRBJ1-2; tentative D call: TRBD1 (6 bases). The germline CDR1 and CDR2 sequences are DFQATT and SNEGSKA (reference sequence). This CDR3 has 11 residues. The V end was cut by 3 bases, the J end by 8 bases, with 10 bases between.

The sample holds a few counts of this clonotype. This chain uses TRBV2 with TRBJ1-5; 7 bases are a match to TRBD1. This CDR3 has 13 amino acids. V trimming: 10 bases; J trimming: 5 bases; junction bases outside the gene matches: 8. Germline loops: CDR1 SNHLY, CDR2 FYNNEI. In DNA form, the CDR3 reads TGTGCCACCAGGGGACAGAAATATCAGCCCCAGCATTTT. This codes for CATRGQKYQPQHF.

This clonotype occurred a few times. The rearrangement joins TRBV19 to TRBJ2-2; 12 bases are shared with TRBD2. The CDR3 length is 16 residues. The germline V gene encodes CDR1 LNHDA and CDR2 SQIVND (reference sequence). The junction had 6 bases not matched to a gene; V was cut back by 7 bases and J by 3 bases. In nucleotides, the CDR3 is TGTGCCAGTATCAGGACTAGCGGGGCCTACACCGGGGAGCTGTTTTTT. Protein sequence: CASIRTSGAYTGELFF.